The 28 T cell receptor beta chains presented below share a single source sample, sequenced in a study of blood T cell repertoires in COVID-19. The protocol was immunoSEQ multiplex PCR, while the TCRdb copy is restricted to in-frame clones and leaves out a portion. Of about 240,000 clones listed, about 90% were seen once; the top ten hold approximately 7.6%. Input material: peripheral blood. These receptors were collected from a man aged 55-75 years who had recovered from COVID-19.

This sequence joins TRBV5-5 and TRBJ2-3; TRBD1 might be the D (7 bases). The length of the CDR3 is 15 residues. The V gene's germline CDR1 is SGHKS and CDR2 YYEKEE (reference sequence). The V end was cut by 0 bases, the J end by 7 bases, with 15 bases between. CDR3 region: CASSLAIAGGNTQYF. The CDR3 DNA is TGTGCCAGCAGCTTGGCAATCGCAGGGGGGAATACGCAGTATTTT.

The V and J genes are TRBV19 and TRBJ1-1; 10 bases match TRBD1. The CDR3 has 16 amino acids. The ends lost 7 bases at V and 4 bases at J; junction bases unmatched: 12. Germline CDR1 LNHDA, CDR2 SQIVND (reference sequence). This CDR3 reads CASNPRDRGFGTEAFF. CDR3 sequence (DNA): TGTGCCAGTAACCCCCGGGACAGGGGATTTGGCACTGAAGCTTTCTTT. The complete variable domain, with remaining parts taken from reference TRBV19 and TRBJ1-1, reads DGGITQSPKYLFRKEGQNVTLSCEQNLNHDAMYWYRQDPGQGLRLIYYSQIVNDFQKGDIAEGYSVSREKKESFPLTVTSAQKNPTAFYLCASNPRDRGFGTEAFFGQGTRLTVV.

The chain has TRBV7-8 and TRBJ1-5; D possibly corresponds to TRBD1 (6 bases). The CDR3 is made up of 15 amino acids. Trimming pared 5 bases from V and 5 bases from J, leaving 16 bases between. The germline gives CDR1 SGHVS, CDR2 FQNEAQ. The CDR3 DNA reads TGTGCCAGCAGCCCACCGGGACAAGCCGATCAGCCCCAGCATTTT. It yields the protein CASSPPGQADQPQHF.

The chain links TRBV7-9 to TRBJ1-4; D may be TRBD1 (6 bases). This CDR3 spans 15 amino acids. The germline V gene has CDR1 SEHNR and CDR2 FQNEAQ (reference sequence). The germline V and J ends were trimmed by 1 base and 6 bases, with 12 bases remaining between them. CDR3 nucleotide sequence: TGTGCCAGCAGCTTAGTAGGTACAGGGTATGAAAAACTGTTTTTT. It codes for CASSLVGTGYEKLFF.

V and J are TRBV18 and TRBJ2-2; D is unresolved. Per the germline V gene, CDR1 is KGHSH and CDR2 is LQKENI. Trimming removed 4 bases from V and 6 bases from J, with 6 bases in between. The CDR3 is 12 amino acids. This chain's CDR3 is CASSQRAGELFF. The CDR3 DNA reads TGTGCCAGCTCACAGCGCGCCGGGGAGCTGTTTTTT.

The gene calls are TRBV6-6 and TRBJ1-6, with D uncertain. This CDR3 is built from 14 residues. Germline lookup yields CDR1 MNHNY and CDR2 SVGAGI (reference sequence). The ends were cut back, 0 bases at V and 6 bases at J, with 6 bases in the middle. The CDR3 region has the DNA TGTGCCAGCAGTTACTCCGTCGGTAATTCACCCCTCCACTTT. Amino acids: CASSYSVGNSPLHF.

This chain links TRBV10-3 with TRBJ1-2; 7 nucleotides match TRBD1. J lost 0 bases, V lost 5 bases, and 3 bases had no gene match. The CDR3 sequence is 14 residues long. Germline values: CDR1 ENHRY, CDR2 SYGVKD. CDR3 region: CAISKGQTNYGYTF. The DNA of the CDR3 is TGTGCCATCAGTAAGGGACAGACTAACTATGGCTACACCTTC.

V and J are TRBV10-2 and TRBJ2-7; D gene uncertain. This CDR3 has 14 residues. Trimming cost V 0 bases and J 0 bases, with 6 bases left between them. The germline V gene has CDR1 WSHSY and CDR2 SAAADI. In nucleotides, the CDR3 is TGCGCCAGCAGTGAGTCCCACAGCTCCTACGAGCAGTACGTC. This codes for CASSESHSSYEQYV.

This chain uses TRBV5-4 with TRBJ1-1; 10 bases map to TRBD1. Trimming removed 4 bases from V and 5 bases from J; junction bases left unmatched: 8. The germline CDR1 and CDR2 sequences are SGHNT and YYREEE (reference sequence). This CDR3 has 15 residues. The CDR3 loop is CASSPDRGQGTEAFF. DNA of the CDR3: TGTGCCAGCAGCCCAGACAGGGGGCAGGGGACTGAAGCTTTCTTT.

The chain combines TRBV19 with TRBJ2-1, with 10 positions matching TRBD2. The CDR3 sequence is 15 residues long. V lost 7 bases to trimming and J lost 0 bases; unmatched junction nucleotides: 3. The germline CDR1 and CDR2 sequences are LNHDA and SQIVND (reference sequence). The CDR3 spells CASKLAGSSYNEQFF. CDR3 bases: TGTGCCAGTAAACTAGCGGGGAGCTCCTACAATGAGCAGTTCTTC.

The CDR3 here is CAISGLEVAGGPYTQYF. CDR3 nucleotide sequence: TGTGCCATCAGTGGCCTTGAGGTGGCGGGGGGGCCCTATACGCAGTATTTT. The gene calls are TRBV10-3 and TRBJ2-3; 9 positions match TRBD2. J gave up 7 bases and V 4 bases, and 15 bases lay outside the gene matches. The CDR3 consists of 17 residues. Germline lookup yields CDR1 ENHRY and CDR2 SYGVKD.

This chain uses TRBV15 with TRBJ1-2; 7 bases line up with TRBD1. The CDR3 contains 15 residues. Germline-derived CDR1 and CDR2 are LNHNV and YYDKDF (reference sequence). The V and J ends lost 3 bases and 0 bases, in that order; junction bases with no gene match: 4. CDR3 loop: CATSSPGTANYGYTF. The CDR3 DNA reads TGTGCCACCAGCAGTCCCGGGACAGCTAACTATGGCTACACCTTC.

The chain joins TRBV24-1 to TRBJ1-3; D call uncertain. CDR1 KGHDR and CDR2 SFDVKD come from the germline V gene. The length of the CDR3 is 15 residues. V was cut by 4 bases and J by 2 bases, with 11 bases left in between. CDR3 amino acids: CATSDSTVAGNTIYF. The CDR3 DNA sequence: TGTGCCACCAGTGACTCAACAGTGGCTGGAAACACCATATATTTT.

The V call is TRBV11-3, the J call TRBJ2-7; possibly TRBD1 for D (6 bases). This CDR3 region has 15 residues. Trimming left V 3 bases short and J 3 bases short, with 15 bases between. CDR1 and CDR2 (germline): SGHNT, YENEEA. For the CDR3, the DNA is TGTGCCAGCAGCTTGTTAGGGGGTGAAAACTACGAGCAGTACTTC. Translating gives CASSLLGGENYEQYF.

This chain links TRBV3-1 (or the pseudogene TRBV3-2) with TRBJ2-6; the match to TRBD1 covers 9 bases. After removal of 3 bases from V and 0 bases from J, the junction contained 6 bases not matched to a gene. The germline V gene encodes CDR1 LGHDT and CDR2 YNNKEL (reference sequence). The CDR3 covers 18 residues. The CDR3 reads CASSQRDRARSGANVLTF. In nucleotides, the CDR3 is TGTGCCAGCAGCCAGAGGGACAGGGCGCGCTCTGGGGCCAACGTCCTGACTTTC.

Ten or more counts support this clone. J is TRBJ1-1 and V is TRBV6-5; D unresolved. From germline, CDR1 is MNHEY and CDR2 SVGAGI. Trimming took off 7 bases at V and 6 bases at J, with 9 bases between the two ends. The CDR3 is 11 amino acids. The CDR3 nucleotides are TGTGCCAGCAAGAGGGAATCTGAAGCTTTCTTT. Translating gives CASKRESEAFF.

This chain links TRBV10-3 with TRBJ2-7; D possibly corresponds to TRBD1 (6 bases). The V end was cut by 6 bases, the J end by 9 bases, with 18 bases between. The CDR3 contains 13 residues. The germline V gene encodes CDR1 ENHRY and CDR2 SYGVKD. CDR3 in amino acids: CAISPTPGEGQYF. CDR3 bases: TGTGCCATCAGCCCTACCCCAGGGGAAGGGCAGTACTTC.

The rearrangement joins TRBV3-1 (or the pseudogene TRBV3-2) to TRBJ2-3, with D perhaps TRBD1 (6 bases). Trimming pared 2 bases from V and 10 bases from J, leaving 16 bases between. Germline CDR1 and CDR2: LGHDT and YNNKEL (reference sequence). The CDR3 spans 14 residues. The CDR3 sequence: CASSQLRDTKPQYF. CDR3 coding DNA: TGTGCCAGCAGCCAACTCCGGGACACCAAACCGCAGTATTTT.

The rearrangement joins TRBV6-5 to TRBJ2-5; 8 bases are a match to TRBD2. This CDR3 is built from 13 residues. The germline CDR1 and CDR2 sequences are MNHEY and SVGAGI. With 8 bases clipped from V and 5 bases from J, the junction kept 7 bases outside the gene matches. Here the CDR3 DNA reads TGTGCCAGCTCACGGGGGGGGCTTGAGACCCAGTACTTC. This sequence encodes CASSRGGLETQYF.

The chain recombines TRBV19 with TRBJ1-6; D is ambiguous. The V end was cut by 4 bases, the J end by 7 bases, with 17 bases between. CDR3 length equals 16 residues. The germline V gene encodes CDR1 LNHDA and CDR2 SQIVND (reference sequence). This chain's CDR3 is CASSKQAQVSNSPLHF. CDR3 nucleotides: TGTGCCAGTAGTAAGCAGGCCCAGGTGTCAAATTCACCCCTCCACTTT.

V gene TRBV7-2 combines with J gene TRBJ2-5, with D possibly TRBD1 on 6 matching bases. This CDR3 contains 14 residues. Germline V gene sequence: CDR1 SGHTA, CDR2 FQGNSA. Trimming removed 5 bases from V and 1 base from J, with 11 bases in between. DNA for the CDR3: TGTGCCAGCAGCGGAAGGGGGTTCCAAGAGACCCAGTACTTC. Encoded protein: CASSGRGFQETQYF.

This sequence joins TRBV7-9 and TRBJ2-3; a possible D gene is TRBD1 (6 bases). The germline gives CDR1 SEHNR, CDR2 FQNEAQ (reference sequence). This CDR3 spans 14 amino acids. V shed 5 bases and J shed 4 bases, with 13 bases lying between them. The CDR3 sequence is CASSAGVRADTQYF. The DNA of the CDR3 is TGTGCCAGCAGCGCAGGGGTACGTGCAGATACGCAGTATTTT.

The chain uses TRBV24-1 and TRBJ2-5; D is perhaps TRBD1 (6 bases). This CDR3 spans 13 amino acids. V was shortened by 7 bases and J by 3 bases, with 11 bases between the two germline ends. Germline CDR1 KGHDR, CDR2 SFDVKD. CDR3 coding DNA: TGTGCCACCAGGGGCAGGGGTGAAGAGACCCAGTACTTC. It translates to CATRGRGEETQYF.

In its sample, this clone was seen a few times. The chain links TRBV3-1 (or the pseudogene TRBV3-2) to TRBJ1-6; no definite D call. This CDR3 is built from 14 residues. CDR1 is LGHDT, CDR2 YNNKEL, per germline (reference sequence). Trimming left V 1 base short and J 11 bases short, with 12 bases between. The CDR3, as DNA: TGTGCCAGCAGCCAAGGAAGGCCCGCGGCACCCCTCCACTTT. Translated, it gives CASSQGRPAAPLHF.

V and J are TRBV14 and TRBJ1-2; 7 bases match TRBD1. J lost 10 bases, V lost 1 base, and 9 bases had no gene match. Germline CDR1 SGHDN, CDR2 FVKESK. This CDR3 spans 14 amino acids. The CDR3 is CASSQAGTADHYTF. The CDR3 nucleotides are TGTGCCAGCAGCCAAGCCGGGACAGCGGATCACTACACCTTC.

This clone was seen only a few times. The rearrangement uses TRBV5-8 and TRBJ1-1; D remains ambiguous. Trimming left V 6 bases short and J 4 bases short, with 19 bases between. CDR1 and CDR2 (germline): SGHTS, YDEGEE. The CDR3 extends over 15 amino acids. Written as DNA, the CDR3 is TGTGCCAGCACCCCCCCGGGAAGCCGGGGCACTGAAGCTTTCTTT. Its protein product is CASTPPGSRGTEAFF.

This chain uses TRBV5-1 with TRBJ1-1; TRBD1 might be the D (6 bases). Trimming removed 6 bases at V and 1 base at J, with 16 bases between. This CDR3 has 15 amino acids. Germline V gene lookup returns CDR1 SGHRS and CDR2 YFSETQ. CDR3: CASKGDTSRNTEAFF. The DNA of the CDR3 is TGCGCCAGCAAGGGGGACACAAGCAGGAACACTGAAGCTTTCTTT. The complete variable domain, with remaining parts taken from reference TRBV5-1 and TRBJ1-1, reads KAGVTQTPRYLIKTRGQQVTLSCSPISGHRSVSWYQQTPGQGLQFLFEYFSETQRNKGNFPGRFSGRQFSNSRSEMNVSTLELGDSALYLCASKGDTSRNTEAFFGQGTRLTVV.

The chain is built from TRBV2 and TRBJ1-1; the D gene is possibly TRBD1 (6 bases). There are 16 residues in the CDR3. Germline CDR1 reads SNHLY; CDR2 reads FYNNEI. V was pared by 2 bases and J by 0 bases, with 13 bases between. Here the CDR3 reads CASSESGGGMNTEAFF. The CDR3 DNA sequence: TGTGCCAGCAGTGAATCGGGGGGCGGAATGAACACTGAAGCTTTCTTT.